The rows below give T cell receptor beta chains drawn from one sample of a study of PD-1 blockade in classical Hodgkin lymphoma. Measured with immunoSEQ multiplex PCR; TCRdb has only the in-frame clones, and not every one. The sample includes about 59,000 clones, 90% seen only once; the top ten take more than 7.5%. The material sequenced was peripheral blood mononuclear cells (PBMCs), taken at baseline. The receptors come from a human donor with classical Hodgkin lymphoma. Both conserved end residues are part of each CDR3. The D gene is left open where the match is weak. Rows give clone size only sometimes, using once, few, many, or a class for an expanded clone.

.	TRBV10-3	TRBJ2-1	.	CAISSSYNEQFF	TGTGCCATCAGTAGTTCCTACAATGAGCAGTTCTTC
TRBD2	TRBV6-5	TRBJ2-1	.	CASSYSREAYNEQFF	TGTGCCAGCAGTTACTCGCGGGAGGCTTACAATGAGCAGTTCTTC
TRBD2	TRBV7-6	TRBJ2-3	.	CASSRGLAGSSTDTQYF	TGTGCCAGCAGTCGTGGACTAGCGGGGTCCAGCACAGATACGCAGTATTTT
TRBD2	TRBV18	TRBJ2-3	few	CASSPARTSGQDTQYF	TGTGCCAGCTCACCGGCTCGGACTAGCGGACAAGATACGCAGTATTTT
.	TRBV19	TRBJ2-7	few	CASSISAIYEQYF	TGTGCCAGTAGTATTTCAGCCATCTACGAGCAGTACTTC
TRBD1	TRBV28	TRBJ1-1	.	CAEQGRSTEAFF	TGTGCCGAACAGGGGCGGAGCACTGAAGCTTTCTTT
.	TRBV6-5	TRBJ1-1	.	CASSQDRMNTEAFF	TGTGCCAGCAGTCAAGACAGGATGAACACTGAAGCTTTCTTT
.	TRBV7-2	TRBJ2-1	.	CASSLEGWRNEQFF	TGTGCCAGCAGCTTAGAAGGGTGGCGGAATGAGCAGTTCTTC
.	TRBV7-3	TRBJ2-1	.	CASSLTRGVINEQFF	TGTGCCAGCAGCTTAACTAGAGGGGTAATCAATGAGCAGTTCTTC
TRBD2	TRBV29-1	TRBJ2-7	.	CSGLAGGPGYEQYF	TGCAGCGGGTTAGCGGGAGGGCCGGGGTACGAGCAGTACTTC
.	TRBV19	TRBJ2-1	.	CASSAFHSSYNEQFF	TGTGCCAGTAGTGCGTTTCATAGCTCCTACAATGAGCAGTTCTTC
.	TRBV15	TRBJ2-2	.	CATSRAWVDTGELFF	TGTGCCACCAGCAGAGCCTGGGTGGACACCGGGGAGCTGTTTTTT
.	TRBV9	TRBJ2-1	.	CASSVGIAAGLAGNEQFF	TGTGCCAGCAGCGTAGGCATAGCGGCAGGGTTGGCGGGGAATGAGCAGTTCTTC
.	TRBV29-1	TRBJ2-5	.	CSVSQAGQETQYF	TGCAGCGTTTCACAAGCCGGACAAGAGACCCAGTACTTC
TRBD2	TRBV27	TRBJ2-7	.	CASRRAGGNYEQYF	TGTGCCAGCAGAAGAGCGGGGGGAAACTACGAGCAGTACTTC
TRBD1	TRBV4-1	TRBJ2-2	.	CASSQDVEGAAGELFF	TGCGCCAGCAGCCAAGATGTAGAGGGGGCCGCCGGGGAGCTGTTTTTT
TRBD2	TRBV28	TRBJ2-1	.	CASTPSGESYNEQFF	TGTGCCAGCACCCCCAGCGGGGAGTCCTACAATGAGCAGTTCTTC
.	TRBV4-1	TRBJ1-6	.	CASSQGETANSPLHF	TGCGCCAGCAGCCAAGGCGAGACGGCGAATTCACCCCTCCACTTT
.	TRBV12-5	TRBJ2-1	.	CASGLGRAQTYNEQFF	TGTGCTAGTGGTTTGGGGAGGGCCCAAACATACAATGAGCAGTTCTTC
TRBD1	TRBV18	TRBJ2-1	.	CASSPNRGPSSYNEQFF	TGTGCCAGCTCACCAAACAGGGGGCCGAGCTCCTACAATGAGCAGTTCTTC
.	TRBV6-6	TRBJ2-1	few	CASKGGEQFF	TGTGCCAGCAAGGGGGGTGAGCAGTTCTTC
.	TRBV28	TRBJ2-2	.	CASSFSDTGELFF	TGTGCCAGCAGTTTTTCAGACACCGGGGAGCTGTTTTTT
TRBD1	TRBV11-1	TRBJ2-5	.	CASSTGEHEVETQYF	TGTGCCAGCAGCACAGGGGAACATGAGGTGGAGACCCAGTACTTC
.	TRBV6-5	TRBJ2-7	.	CASSYQLADYEQYF	TGTGCCAGCAGTTACCAACTAGCCGACTACGAGCAGTACTTC
.	TRBV19	TRBJ2-2	.	CASSFPRDSTGELFF	TGTGCCAGCTCCTTCCCCCGGGACTCCACCGGGGAGCTGTTTTTT
TRBD2	TRBV9	TRBJ2-3	.	CASSVLGLAGVDTQYF	TGTGCCAGCAGCGTATTGGGTCTAGCGGGAGTTGATACGCAGTATTTT
.	TRBV2	TRBJ2-3	.	CASSEEDTQYF	TGTGCCAGCAGTGAAGAAGATACGCAGTATTTT
TRBD2	TRBV27	TRBJ2-7	.	CASSLERLAKYEQYF	TGTGCCAGCAGTTTAGAGAGACTAGCGAAGTACGAGCAGTACTTC
.	TRBV28	TRBJ1-5	.	CASWSSNQPQHF	TGTGCCAGCTGGTCTAGCAATCAGCCCCAGCATTTT
.	TRBV14	TRBJ1-4	.	CASSPRRYNEKLFF	TGTGCCAGCAGCCCGCGACGGTATAATGAAAAACTGTTTTTT
.	TRBV2	TRBJ2-7	.	CASSESRNSNYEQYF	TGTGCCAGCAGTGAATCCCGTAACTCAAATTACGAGCAGTACTTC
TRBD2	TRBV11-2	TRBJ2-1	.	CASSLGGPGLAGVNEQFF	TGTGCCAGCAGCTTAGGGGGCCCGGGACTAGCGGGAGTCAATGAGCAGTTCTTC
.	TRBV6-5	TRBJ1-2	once	CASSEHDYTF	TGTGCCAGCAGTGAACACGACTACACCTTC
.	TRBV2	TRBJ2-7	once	CASSEDPRGPYEQYF	TGTGCCAGCAGTGAAGACCCCAGGGGACCCTACGAGCAGTACTTC
.	TRBV6-1	TRBJ2-5	.	CASSVRGGETQYF	TGTGCCAGCAGTGTCAGGGGAGGAGAGACCCAGTACTTC
.	TRBV15	TRBJ2-1	.	CATSLIGNEQFF	TGTGCCACCAGCCTAATAGGGAATGAGCAGTTCTTC
TRBD1	TRBV9	TRBJ1-1	.	CASSVATGASGNTEAFF	TGTGCCAGCAGCGTAGCTACAGGGGCCTCAGGGAACACTGAAGCTTTCTTT
TRBD1	TRBV2	TRBJ2-7	.	CASSLDRAPEF	TGTGCCAGCAGTCTAGACAGGGCCCCTGAATTC
TRBD2	TRBV7-8	TRBJ2-7	once	CASRKLAGGDYEQYF	TGTGCCAGCAGGAAGTTAGCGGGAGGGGACTACGAGCAGTACTTC
TRBD2	TRBV27	TRBJ2-7	.	CASSFGRGAYEQYF	TGTGCCAGCAGTTTTGGTCGGGGGGCCTACGAGCAGTACTTC
.	TRBV11-2	TRBJ2-7	.	CASSLGQISYEQYF	TGTGCCAGCAGCCTCGGACAGATCTCCTACGAGCAGTACTTC
.	TRBV6-4	TRBJ1-6	few	CASRQGNSPLHF	TGTGCCAGCAGGCAGGGGAATTCACCCCTCCACTTT
TRBD1	TRBV27	TRBJ1-6	.	CASSTTTGVRSPLHF	TGTGCCAGCAGCACAACGACAGGGGTAAGGTCACCCCTCCACTTT
.	TRBV27	TRBJ2-3	.	CASSLSRAPGTDTQYF	TGTGCCAGCAGTTTATCCAGGGCCCCAGGCACAGATACGCAGTATTTT
.	TRBV27	TRBJ1-1	once	CASSLLGPPNTEAFF	TGTGCCAGCAGTTTATTGGGGCCCCCAAACACTGAAGCTTTCTTT
TRBD2	TRBV4-1	TRBJ2-7	.	CASSQAQLREYEQYF	TGCGCCAGCAGCCAAGCACAACTGCGGGAGTACGAGCAGTACTTC
.	TRBV11-3	TRBJ2-1	.	CASSSGDSYNEQFF	TGTGCCAGCAGCTCAGGGGACTCTTACAATGAGCAGTTCTTC
TRBD2	TRBV11-2	TRBJ2-1	once	CASSSRAGGVSNEQFF	TGTGCCAGCAGCTCGAGAGCGGGAGGGGTAAGCAATGAGCAGTTCTTC
TRBD2	TRBV27	TRBJ2-3	.	CASSPGGTDTQYF	TGTGCCAGCAGTCCGGGGGGGACCGATACGCAGTATTTT
.	TRBV29-1	TRBJ2-1	.	CSGGLSSSYNEQFF	TGCAGCGGTGGACTTTCGAGCTCCTACAATGAGCAGTTCTTC
TRBD1	TRBV4-2	TRBJ2-1	.	CASSQDRDRGLNEQFF	TGTGCCAGCAGCCAAGACCGGGACAGGGGACTCAATGAGCAGTTCTTC
.	TRBV5-6	TRBJ2-5	.	CASRLGSSSQETQYF	TGTGCCAGCAGGCTCGGCTCGAGTTCCCAAGAGACCCAGTACTTC
.	TRBV19	TRBJ2-5	.	CATRGATETQYF	TGTGCCACCCGGGGGGCGACAGAGACCCAGTACTTC
TRBD2	TRBV7-6	TRBJ2-2	.	CASSSTSGGAAGELFF	TGTGCCAGCAGCTCCACTAGCGGGGGGGCAGCCGGGGAGCTGTTTTTT